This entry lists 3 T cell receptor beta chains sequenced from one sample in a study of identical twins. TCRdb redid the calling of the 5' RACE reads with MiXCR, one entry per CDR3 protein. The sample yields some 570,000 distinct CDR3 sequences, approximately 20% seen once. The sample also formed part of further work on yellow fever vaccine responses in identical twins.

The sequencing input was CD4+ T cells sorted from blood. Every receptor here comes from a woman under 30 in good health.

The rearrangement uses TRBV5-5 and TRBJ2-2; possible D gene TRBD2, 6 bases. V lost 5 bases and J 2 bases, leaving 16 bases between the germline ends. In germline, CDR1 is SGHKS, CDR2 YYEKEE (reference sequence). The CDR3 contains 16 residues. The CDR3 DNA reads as TGTGCCAGCAGAGCCGGGACTGGGGGAAACACCGGGGAGCTGTTTTTT. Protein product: CASRAGTGGNTGELFF.

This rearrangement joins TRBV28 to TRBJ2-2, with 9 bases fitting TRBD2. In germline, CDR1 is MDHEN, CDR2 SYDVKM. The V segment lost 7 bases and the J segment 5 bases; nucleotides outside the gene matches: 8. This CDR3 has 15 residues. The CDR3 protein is CASILSGGLTGELFF. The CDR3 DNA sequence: TGTGCCAGCATCCTTAGCGGGGGTCTGACCGGGGAGCTGTTTTTT.

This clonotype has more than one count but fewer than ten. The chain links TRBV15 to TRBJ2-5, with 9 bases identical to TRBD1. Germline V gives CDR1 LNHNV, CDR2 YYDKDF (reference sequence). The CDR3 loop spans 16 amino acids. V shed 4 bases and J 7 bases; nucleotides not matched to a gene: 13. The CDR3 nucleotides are TGTGCCACCAGCACCATTGGGGACAGGGATGTAGTGACCCAGTACTTC. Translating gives CATSTIGDRDVVTQYF.